Below are 25 T cell receptor beta chains sequenced from a single sample in a study of a mutant IDH1 vaccine in newly diagnosed glioma. The antigens of these receptors remain unknown. Documented time point: week 11, during vaccination. In every dose of vaccine, 300 ug of mutant IDH1 20-mer peptide was given alongside topical imiquimod. Measured with immunoSEQ multiplex PCR; TCRdb has only the in-frame clones, and not every one. The sample yields some 21,000 clones, under 90% seen once. The sample consisted of PBMCs, taken from a glioma patient whose treatment included an IDH1 peptide vaccine. The receptors come from a woman between 35 and 50 years old with glioma.

The CDR3 DNA reads as TGTGCCAGCACCTACTATCGGGGGCCTCATATTTGGACCGGGGAGCTGTTTTTT. This encodes CASTYYRGPHIWTGELFF. This sequence joins TRBV7-8 and TRBJ2-2; the D gene could be TRBD1 or TRBD2 (6 bases each). The CDR3 has 18 amino acids. Germline-derived CDR1 and CDR2 are SGHVS and FQNEAQ. V was cut by 7 bases and J by 5 bases, with 26 bases left in between.

In this sample, this clone turned up once. The J gene is TRBJ1-2, the V gene TRBV7-2; D perhaps matches TRBD1 (6 bases). CDR1 and CDR2 from the germline V gene are SGHTA and FQGNSA. V lost 5 bases and J 4 bases, leaving 14 bases between the germline ends. The CDR3 runs 14 residues. CDR3 protein: CASSAAVQGYGYTF. DNA of the CDR3: TGTGCCAGCAGCGCGGCGGTACAGGGCTATGGCTACACCTTC.

The chain carries TRBV5-4 and TRBJ2-5, with 7 bases identical to TRBD1. Germline-derived CDR1 and CDR2 are SGHNT and YYREEE (reference sequence). The junction had 8 bases not matched to a gene; V was cut back by 1 base and J by 5 bases. CDR3 size: 15 residues. CDR3 sequence reads: CASSLFLQGEETQYF. In nucleotides, the CDR3 is TGTGCCAGCAGCTTGTTTCTTCAGGGGGAGGAGACCCAGTACTTC. Looking up the rest from reference TRBV5-4 and TRBJ2-5 gives the full variable domain: ETGVTQSPTHLIKTRGQQVTLRCSSQSGHNTVSWYQQALGQGPQFIFQYYREEENGRGNFPPRFSGLQFPNYSSELNVNALELDDSALYLCASSLFLQGEETQYFGPGTRLLVL.

This clone was seen once. The CDR3, as DNA: TGTGCCAGCAGTGAAGTACAAGGTCGTCAGCCCCAGCATTTT. Protein product: CASSEVQGRQPQHF. The rearrangement uses TRBV2 and TRBJ1-5; D uncertain. The germline V and J ends were trimmed by 1 base and 6 bases, with 10 bases remaining between them. This CDR3 region has 14 residues. CDR1 and CDR2 from the germline V gene are SNHLY and FYNNEI.

The CDR3 is CASSVGQGWGGYTF. CDR3 DNA sequence: TGTGCCAGCAGCGTCGGACAGGGGTGGGGTGGCTACACCTTC. The rearrangement uses TRBV5-8 and TRBJ1-2; TRBD1 agrees at 9 bases. This CDR3 region has 14 residues. Trimming removed 4 bases from V and 7 bases from J; junction bases left unmatched: 8. Germline-derived CDR1 and CDR2 are SGHTS and YDEGEE. Complete variable domain (other parts from reference TRBV5-8 and TRBJ1-2): EAGVTQSPTHLIKTRGQQATLRCSPISGHTSVYWYQQALGLGLQFLLWYDEGEERNRGNFPPRFSGRQFPNYSSELNVNALELEDSALYLCASSVGQGWGGYTFGSGTRLTVV.

The genes are TRBV18 and TRBJ2-2, with D possibly being TRBD1 (6 bases). Germline V gives CDR1 KGHSH, CDR2 LQKENI. The V end was cut by 0 bases, the J end by 1 base, with 9 bases between. The CDR3 spans 16 residues. CDR3 sequence: CASSPPGALNTGELFF. For the CDR3, the DNA is TGTGCCAGCTCACCACCGGGGGCTTTGAACACCGGGGAGCTGTTTTTT.

The gene calls are TRBV5-4 and TRBJ2-4; weak D call: TRBD2 (6 bases). The V and J ends lost 3 bases and 6 bases respectively, with 19 bases between them. The CDR3 runs 16 residues. Germline values: CDR1 SGHNT, CDR2 YYREEE (reference sequence). CDR3 nucleotides: TGTGCCAGCAGCTCCCAAGGCGGGATTATCTCAAACATTCAGTACTTC. This translates into CASSSQGGIISNIQYF.

As for this clone: The germline gene is not matched at one end of the junction; a read error may be the cause. V and J are TRBV30 and TRBJ1-1; tentative D call: TRBD1 (5 bases). The germline CDR1 and CDR2 sequences are GTSNPN and SVGIG (reference sequence). The CDR3 has 10 amino acids. CDR3 in amino acids: CAWSAGTGGF. The CDR3 DNA follows: TGTGCCTGGAGCGCCGGGACGGGAGGTTTT.

The gene calls are TRBV5-1 and TRBJ2-7; 8 bases align to TRBD2. The germline V gene encodes CDR1 SGHRS and CDR2 YFSETQ. CDR3 size: 15 residues. Trimming cost V 4 bases and J 1 base; bases outside gene matches: 7. The CDR3 DNA reads TGCGCCAGCAGCCGTGACAGCGGGAGTTCCTACGAGCAGTACTTC. Protein: CASSRDSGSSYEQYF. Together with reference TRBV5-1 and TRBJ2-7, the CDR3 gives the full variable domain: KAGVTQTPRYLIKTRGQQVTLSCSPISGHRSVSWYQQTPGQGLQFLFEYFSETQRNKGNFPGRFSGRQFSNSRSEMNVSTLELGDSALYLCASSRDSGSSYEQYFGPGTRLTVT.

This chain uses TRBV27 with TRBJ2-5, with D possibly TRBD1 on 5 matching bases. Gene TRBJ2-7 matches the end of the DNA better, so the J call may be wrong. The CDR3 covers 13 residues. The germline V gene has CDR1 MNHEY and CDR2 SMNVEV (reference sequence). CDR3 in amino acids: CASSLQGSYEQYF. The CDR3 region has the DNA TGTGCCAGCAGTTTACAGGGCTCCTACGAGCAGTACTTC.

The rearrangement uses TRBV10-3 and TRBJ1-4; D unresolved. This CDR3 has 13 residues. Trimming took 6 bases from V and 8 from J, leaving 13 bases between them. Germline V CDR1 and CDR2: ENHRY, SYGVKD. The CDR3 DNA reads as TGTGCCATCAGGGACCGACCTATGGAAAAACTGTTTTTT. Translating it yields CAIRDRPMEKLFF.

The chain uses TRBV5-1 and TRBJ1-1; 8 nucleotides align to TRBD1. CDR3 length: 16 residues. J lost 5 bases, V lost 0 bases, and 9 bases had no gene match. Germline loops: CDR1 SGHRS, CDR2 YFSETQ. This CDR3 is CASSLAPGGLRTEAFF. The DNA for the CDR3 is TGCGCCAGCAGCTTGGCGCCAGGGGGCCTGAGGACTGAAGCTTTCTTT.

The gene calls are TRBV5-4 and TRBJ2-5; 10 nucleotides line up with TRBD2. The CDR3 contains 12 residues. Germline V gene data show CDR1 as SGHNT and CDR2 as YYREEE (reference sequence). With V trimmed by 7 bases and J by 5 bases, 2 bases remained unmatched. In DNA, the CDR3 is TGTGCCAGCGGAGCGGGGGGGGAGACCCAGTACTTC. This sequence encodes CASGAGGETQYF.

The V call is TRBV10-3, the J call TRBJ1-6; D is uncertain. The ends were cut back, 4 bases at V and 8 bases at J, with 9 bases in the middle. Germline lookup yields CDR1 ENHRY and CDR2 SYGVKD. CDR3 length: 13 residues. This CDR3 is CAISGGSHSPLHF. DNA for the CDR3: TGTGCCATCAGTGGAGGTAGTCATTCACCCCTCCACTTT.

The rearrangement links TRBV6-5 to TRBJ2-3; 9 bases map to TRBD2. Trimming cost V 6 bases and J 2 bases; bases outside gene matches: 6. This CDR3 has 15 amino acids. Germline CDR1 is MNHEY and CDR2 is SVGAGI. This chain's CDR3 is CASSRTSDLTDTQYF. For the CDR3, the DNA is TGTGCCAGCAGCCGGACTAGCGACCTCACAGATACGCAGTATTTT.

This sequence joins TRBV5-1 and TRBJ2-5, with 11 nucleotides matching TRBD2. The trim removed 4 bases at V and 4 bases at J, leaving 3 bases unmatched. Germline CDR1 reads SGHRS; CDR2 reads YFSETQ. CDR3 length: 14 residues. CDR3 region: CASSPGLAVETQYF. The CDR3 DNA reads as TGCGCCAGCAGCCCGGGACTAGCGGTAGAGACCCAGTACTTC. Filled out from reference TRBV5-1 and TRBJ2-5, the complete variable domain reads KAGVTQTPRYLIKTRGQQVTLSCSPISGHRSVSWYQQTPGQGLQFLFEYFSETQRNKGNFPGRFSGRQFSNSRSEMNVSTLELGDSALYLCASSPGLAVETQYFGPGTRLLVL.

V usage is TRBV10-1 and J usage is TRBJ2-7; D is perhaps TRBD2 (5 bases). Between the trimmed V and J ends, which lost 8 bases and 6 bases, there was a span of 14 bases. This CDR3 is 12 amino acids long. CDR1 is WNHNN and CDR2 is SYGVQD in the germline V gene (reference sequence). The CDR3 is CASSRGSSEQYF. The CDR3 region has the DNA TGCGCCAGCTCTCGAGGGAGCTCCGAGCAGTACTTC.

The gene calls are TRBV6-1 and TRBJ1-5; 10 positions agree with TRBD1. Per the germline V gene, CDR1 is MNHNS and CDR2 is SASEGT. The CDR3 has 15 residues. Trimming cost V 1 base and J 7 bases; bases outside gene matches: 4. CDR3 nucleotides: TGTGCCAGCAGTGAAGACGGGACAGGGGCCCAGCCCCAGCATTTT. Translation: CASSEDGTGAQPQHF.

The chain uses TRBV29-1 and TRBJ1-1; D ambiguous. CDR3 length: 13 residues. With 3 bases removed from V and 0 bases from J, the gap between germline ends came to 8 bases. The germline V gene has CDR1 SQVTM and CDR2 ANQGSEA. For the CDR3, the DNA is TGCAGCGTTGATGCCGGGTTGAACACTGAAGCTTTCTTT. Translating gives CSVDAGLNTEAFF.

The V and J genes are TRBV2 and TRBJ2-7; the D is unclear. In germline, CDR1 is SNHLY, CDR2 FYNNEI. There are 12 residues in the CDR3. V gave up 6 bases and J gave up 4 bases, with 10 bases separating them. CDR3 sequence reads: CASRGGLYEQYF. The CDR3, as DNA: TGTGCCAGCAGGGGCGGTCTGTACGAGCAGTACTTC.

V and J are TRBV9 and TRBJ1-5; D gene ambiguous. Deletions cut 0 bases from V and 2 bases from J, with 9 bases between. Germline V gives CDR1 SGDLS, CDR2 YYNGEE. CDR3 length: 15 amino acids. CDR3 in DNA: TGTGCCAGCAGCGTAGGCCCGCTCGGCAATCAGCCCCAGCATTTT. Amino acid sequence: CASSVGPLGNQPQHF.

The chain has TRBV10-3 and TRBJ1-3, with no clear D. Per germline, CDR1 ENHRY and CDR2 SYGVKD. Trimming removed 3 bases at V and 4 bases at J, with 10 bases between. This CDR3 region has 14 residues. The CDR3 protein is CAISDGGGGNTIYF. In DNA form, the CDR3 reads TGTGCCATCAGTGATGGCGGCGGGGGAAACACCATATATTTT.

This chain joins TRBV29-1 and TRBJ1-2; TRBD1 is a possible D gene (6 bases). With 4 bases removed from V and 8 bases from J, the gap between germline ends came to 23 bases. This CDR3 comprises 15 residues. Germline V gene sequence: CDR1 SQVTM, CDR2 ANQGSEA. CDR3 sequence: CSVGLESGVGKGYTF. In nucleotides, the CDR3 is TGCAGCGTTGGACTTGAATCAGGGGTTGGCAAAGGCTACACCTTC.

The chain joins TRBV7-9 to TRBJ1-1, with D unresolved. V shed 5 bases and J shed 2 bases, with 6 bases lying between them. Germline V lookup: CDR1 SEHNR, CDR2 FQNEAQ (reference sequence). The CDR3 extends over 12 amino acids. The CDR3: CASSTDNTEAFF. In DNA, the CDR3 is TGTGCCAGCAGCACCGATAACACTGAAGCTTTCTTT.

This chain uses TRBV7-9 with TRBJ1-1, with D unresolved. This CDR3 has 14 residues. In germline, CDR1 is SEHNR, CDR2 FQNEAQ (reference sequence). Trimming cost V 2 bases and J 7 bases, with 14 bases left between them. In DNA, the CDR3 is TGTGCCAGCAGCTTACCGCTTATCGGCGTTGAAGCTTTCTTT. Amino acids: CASSLPLIGVEAFF.